The next 26 T cell receptor beta chains were all read from a single sample in a study of CD8 T cells in Susac syndrome. RNA was extracted with the RNeasy kit, and a quantity of roughly 0.45 to 1 ug was reverse transcribed using random hexamers. TCRdb passed the immunoSEQ multiplex PCR reads through MiXCR, listing each CDR3 protein once. There are about 210,000 distinct CDR3 sequences in the sample; 95% occur only once, and 0.075% to 0.095% lies in the top ten. The specimen sequenced was CD4+ T cells from PBMCs. The receptors shown here come from a human donor with multiple sclerosis.

This chain links TRBV3-1 with TRBJ1-2; D is undetermined. The CDR3 spans 12 residues. The V and J ends lost 3 bases and 11 bases respectively, with 13 bases between them. Germline loops: CDR1 LGHDT, CDR2 YNNKEL (reference sequence). CDR3 amino acids: CASSHFGDLYTF. In nucleotides, the CDR3 is TGTGCCAGCAGCCATTTCGGGGATTTGTACACCTTC.

J is TRBJ2-1 and V is TRBV29-1; 8 bases match TRBD2. The CDR3 contains 14 residues. The germline gives CDR1 SQVTM, CDR2 ANQGSEA. After removal of 5 bases from V and 6 bases from J, the junction contained 9 bases not matched to a gene. CDR3 residues: CSVLRVAGSNEQFF. Written as DNA, the CDR3 is TGCAGCGTTTTGCGAGTAGCGGGATCCAATGAGCAGTTCTTC.

This chain connects TRBV30 to TRBJ2-3; D is possibly TRBD1 or TRBD2 (5 bases each). Germline lookup yields CDR1 GTSNPN and CDR2 SVGIG (reference sequence). There are 10 residues in the CDR3. Trimming took 5 bases from V and 8 from J, leaving 8 bases between them. The CDR3 here is CAWGGVTQYF. Written as DNA, the CDR3 is TGTGCCTGGGGGGGTGTTACGCAGTATTTT.

This sequence joins TRBV6-6 and TRBJ1-1, with a tentative D call TRBD1 (5 bases). The germline gives CDR1 MNHNY, CDR2 SVGAGI (reference sequence). The ends were cut back, 5 bases at V and 6 bases at J, with 10 bases in the middle. The CDR3 contains 12 residues. CDR3 nucleotide sequence: TGTGCCAGCAGTCCCCCGGGGGCTGAAGCTTTCTTT. Translating it yields CASSPPGAEAFF.

In its sample, this clonotype was seen once. The J gene is TRBJ1-2, the V gene TRBV27; D call uncertain. This CDR3 is 14 amino acids long. Germline loops: CDR1 MNHEY, CDR2 SMNVEV (reference sequence). The V end was cut by 3 bases, the J end by 5 bases, with 13 bases between. CDR3 nucleotides: TGTGCCAGCAGTTTGGGATCGGCGGGATATGGCTACACCTTC. This encodes CASSLGSAGYGYTF.

This chain joins TRBV6-5 and TRBJ2-5; D remains unclear. The CDR3 sequence is 12 residues long. V lost 6 bases and J lost 4, with 9 bases in between. The V gene's germline CDR1 is MNHEY and CDR2 SVGAGI. The CDR3 spells CASRGMGETQYF. CDR3 bases: TGTGCCAGCAGAGGGATGGGAGAGACCCAGTACTTC.

The V gene is TRBV20-1, the J gene TRBJ1-1, with D possibly being TRBD1 (6 bases). Per the germline V gene, CDR1 is DFQATT and CDR2 is SNEGSKA (reference sequence). V lost 3 bases, J lost 0 bases, and 14 bases lay in between. This CDR3 is 15 amino acids long. CDR3 loop: CSASGPGAMNTEAFF. In DNA form, the CDR3 reads TGCAGTGCTAGCGGCCCAGGGGCCATGAACACTGAAGCTTTCTTT.

The chain uses TRBV29-1 and TRBJ1-1, with 7 nucleotides matching TRBD1. Trimming took 6 bases from V and 3 from J; bases not matched to a gene: 7. CDR1 is SQVTM, CDR2 ANQGSEA, per germline. The CDR3 loop spans 13 amino acids. Here the CDR3 DNA reads TGCAGCGTGAACAGGGGAGATTACACTGAAGCTTTCTTT. It yields the protein CSVNRGDYTEAFF.

The chain uses TRBV3-1 and TRBJ1-1, with D perhaps TRBD1 (5 bases). Trimming stripped 3 bases from V and 3 bases from J, with 11 bases between. The CDR3 loop spans 14 amino acids. CDR1 and CDR2 from the germline V gene are LGHDT and YNNKEL (reference sequence). The CDR3 DNA reads TGTGCCAGCAGCCAGAGGGGTTTGGACACTGAAGCTTTCTTT. It translates to CASSQRGLDTEAFF.

CDR3 sequence (DNA): TGTGCCAGCAGCTTAGTAGGCAGGGGTGTGAGAGAGCAGTACTTC. The encoded protein is CASSLVGRGVREQYF. The chain carries TRBV7-8 and TRBJ2-7; weak D call: TRBD1 (6 bases). Germline V lookup: CDR1 SGHVS, CDR2 FQNEAQ. The V end lost 1 base, the J end lost 7 bases, and 17 bases lay between the germline ends. This CDR3 has 15 amino acids.

This clonotype was picked up one time. The chain has TRBV5-1 and TRBJ2-5, with 7 bases matching TRBD2. CDR1 is SGHRS and CDR2 is YFSETQ in the germline V gene. V dropped 4 bases and J dropped 2; count of bases not matched to a gene: 14. This CDR3 region has 17 residues. For the CDR3, the DNA is TGCGCCAGCAGCCGACCCGGACTAGTTTTGGAACAAGAGACCCAGTACTTC. Protein product: CASSRPGLVLEQETQYF.

This clonotype was recorded only once. The V call is TRBV5-6, the J call TRBJ2-7, with D possibly being TRBD1 (6 bases). Deletions cut 5 bases from V and 0 bases from J, with 18 bases between. The CDR3 extends over 16 amino acids. Looked up from germline, CDR1 is SGHDT and CDR2 is YYEEEE. The CDR3 spells CASSQGSFRGSYEQYF. As DNA, the CDR3 is TGTGCCAGCAGTCAAGGGAGTTTCAGGGGCTCCTACGAGCAGTACTTC.

This clonotype was found once. The V call is TRBV7-9, the J call TRBJ1-6; 8 nucleotides align to TRBD1. The CDR3 sequence is 13 residues long. V lost 4 bases, J lost 10 bases, and 3 bases stayed unmatched. Germline V gene data show CDR1 as SEHNR and CDR2 as FQNEAQ (reference sequence). CDR3 coding DNA: TGTGCCAGCAGCTCGACAGGGGACTCACCCCTCCACTTT. It translates to CASSSTGDSPLHF.

The V and J genes are TRBV20-1 and TRBJ2-1; D gene ambiguous. The CDR3 has 13 amino acids. Trimming removed 3 bases from V and 0 bases from J, with 6 bases in between. The germline V gene encodes CDR1 DFQATT and CDR2 SNEGSKA (reference sequence). The CDR3 region is CSASVGSYNEQFF. The CDR3 bases are TGCAGTGCTAGCGTGGGCTCCTACAATGAGCAGTTCTTC.

V and J are TRBV28 and TRBJ2-7; D uncertain. This CDR3 is built from 15 residues. V gave up 7 bases and J gave up 6 bases, with 22 bases separating them. Germline V CDR1 and CDR2: MDHEN, SYDVKM. The CDR3 nucleotides are TGTGCCAGCATTAAGCCCCCCGGGCTAGGTAGCGAGCAGTACTTC. It encodes CASIKPPGLGSEQYF.

V and J are TRBV18 and TRBJ2-6, with D possibly matching TRBD1 (6 bases). Germline V gene lookup returns CDR1 KGHSH and CDR2 LQKENI. This CDR3 is built from 16 residues. Trimming removed 3 bases at V and 2 bases at J, with 11 bases between. The CDR3 spells CASSPGAGAGANVLTF. CDR3 in DNA: TGTGCCAGCTCACCTGGAGCAGGGGCTGGGGCCAACGTCCTGACTTTC.

The rearrangement uses TRBV2 and TRBJ2-3; D remains ambiguous. Germline V gene lookup returns CDR1 SNHLY and CDR2 FYNNEI. Trimming removed 2 bases at V and 4 bases at J, with 4 bases between. CDR3 size: 12 residues. This chain's CDR3 is CASSEQPDTQYF. DNA of the CDR3: TGTGCCAGCAGTGAACAACCAGATACGCAGTATTTT.

CDR3 nucleotide sequence: TGTGCCAGCAGCCGATTAAGAGGACTAGCGAGCTCCTACGAGCAGTACTTC. Protein product: CASSRLRGLASSYEQYF. This sequence joins TRBV3-1 and TRBJ2-7; TRBD2 matches 9 bases. V lost 4 bases to trimming and J lost 0 bases; unmatched junction nucleotides: 10. The CDR3 contains 17 residues. Germline CDR1 reads LGHDT; CDR2 reads YNNKEL (reference sequence).

V gene TRBV30 combines with J gene TRBJ1-1; 8 nucleotides align to TRBD1. V lost 2 bases, J lost 0 bases, and 8 bases stayed unmatched. The CDR3 is made up of 16 amino acids. Germline assignment: CDR1 GTSNPN and CDR2 SVGIG (reference sequence). CDR3 protein: CAWSPGQGRMNTEAFF. The CDR3 DNA follows: TGTGCCTGGAGTCCCGGACAGGGCAGGATGAACACTGAAGCTTTCTTT.

J is TRBJ2-3 and V is TRBV19, with 7 positions matching TRBD1. Germline values: CDR1 LNHDA, CDR2 SQIVND (reference sequence). The trim removed 0 bases at V and 4 bases at J, leaving 4 bases unmatched. This CDR3 has 15 residues. The CDR3 spells CASSIERQGSDTQYF. The DNA for the CDR3 is TGTGCCAGTAGTATAGAGAGACAGGGATCAGATACGCAGTATTTT.

This chain links TRBV2 with TRBJ1-4; 10 bases agree with TRBD1. V shed 5 bases and J 6 bases; nucleotides not matched to a gene: 6. CDR1 is SNHLY and CDR2 is FYNNEI in the germline V gene. The CDR3 runs to 15 residues. The CDR3: CASSPRTGGDEKLFF. CDR3 DNA: TGTGCCAGCAGTCCCCGGACAGGGGGGGATGAAAAACTGTTTTTT.

The genes are TRBV2 and TRBJ2-7, with TRBD2 identical over 10 bases. There are 13 residues in the CDR3. Losses at the gene ends were 8 bases for V and 4 bases for J; bases not matched to a gene: 5. Looked up from germline, CDR1 is SNHLY and CDR2 is FYNNEI. CDR3 amino acids: CASRWTSGYEQYF. The CDR3, as DNA: TGTGCCAGCCGGTGGACTAGCGGATACGAGCAGTACTTC.

V gene TRBV12-3 or TRBV12-4 combines with J gene TRBJ2-1; the D call may be TRBD1 or TRBD2 (5 bases each). V shed 7 bases and J shed 10 bases, with 17 bases lying between them. The CDR3 covers 13 residues. The CDR3 sequence is CASIPRGRGEQFF. In DNA, the CDR3 is TGTGCCAGCATCCCCCGGGGCCGCGGGGAGCAGTTCTTC.

Written as DNA, the CDR3 is TGTGCCAGCAGTGGACAGGGGGATCAGCCCCAGCATTTT. This sequence encodes CASSGQGDQPQHF. The chain recombines TRBV2 with TRBJ1-5; 9 bases fit TRBD1. V was pared by 4 bases and J by 5 bases, with 0 bases of the junction left unmatched. The CDR3 covers 13 residues. The germline gives CDR1 SNHLY, CDR2 FYNNEI.

The rearrangement uses TRBV2 and TRBJ2-3, with 10 bases identical to TRBD1. CDR1 and CDR2 from the germline V gene are SNHLY and FYNNEI. The CDR3 contains 15 residues. Trimming removed 7 bases from V and 0 bases from J; junction bases left unmatched: 4. The CDR3 region is CASTGQGESTDTQYF. Written as DNA, the CDR3 is TGTGCCAGCACCGGACAGGGGGAGAGCACAGATACGCAGTATTTT.

The V call is TRBV12-3 or TRBV12-4, the J call TRBJ1-6; 8 bases line up with TRBD1. Trimming cost V 5 bases and J 8 bases; bases outside gene matches: 8. The CDR3 sequence is 15 residues long. DNA of the CDR3: TGTGCCAGCAGTCCCAGACAGGGGTCCGATTCACCCCTCCACTTT. Translated: CASSPRQGSDSPLHF.